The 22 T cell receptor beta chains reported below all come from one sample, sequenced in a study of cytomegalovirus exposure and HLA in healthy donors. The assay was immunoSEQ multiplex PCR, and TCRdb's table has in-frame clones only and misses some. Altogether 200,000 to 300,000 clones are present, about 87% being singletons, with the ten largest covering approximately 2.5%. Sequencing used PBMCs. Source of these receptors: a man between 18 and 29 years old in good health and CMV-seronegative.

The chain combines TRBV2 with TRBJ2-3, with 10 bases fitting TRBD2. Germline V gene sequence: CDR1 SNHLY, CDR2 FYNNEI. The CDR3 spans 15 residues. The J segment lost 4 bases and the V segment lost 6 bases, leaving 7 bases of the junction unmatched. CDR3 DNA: TGTGCCAGCAGGATAGGACTAGCGGCCGCAGATACGCAGTATTTT. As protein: CASRIGLAAADTQYF.

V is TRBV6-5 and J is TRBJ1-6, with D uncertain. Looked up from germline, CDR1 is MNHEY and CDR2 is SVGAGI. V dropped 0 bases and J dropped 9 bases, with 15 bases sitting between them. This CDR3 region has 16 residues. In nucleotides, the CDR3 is TGTGCCAGCAGTTACTCATCTTGGTTGAATAGTTCACCCCTCCACTTT. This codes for CASSYSSWLNSSPLHF.

The CDR3 region is CASSLGRGNTEAFF. CDR3 sequence (DNA): TGTGCCAGCAGCTTAGGACGCGGGAACACTGAAGCTTTCTTT. The V call is TRBV11-2, the J call TRBJ1-1; no firm D call. Germline values: CDR1 SGHAT, CDR2 FQNNGV. V dropped 1 base and J dropped 1 base, with 7 bases sitting between them. CDR3 length equals 14 residues.

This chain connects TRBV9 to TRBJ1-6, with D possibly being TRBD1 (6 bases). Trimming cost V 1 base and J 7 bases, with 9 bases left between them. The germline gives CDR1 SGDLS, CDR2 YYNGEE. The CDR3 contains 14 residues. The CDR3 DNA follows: TGTGCCAGCAGCGTAACAGGGAAAAATTCACCCCTCCACTTT. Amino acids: CASSVTGKNSPLHF.

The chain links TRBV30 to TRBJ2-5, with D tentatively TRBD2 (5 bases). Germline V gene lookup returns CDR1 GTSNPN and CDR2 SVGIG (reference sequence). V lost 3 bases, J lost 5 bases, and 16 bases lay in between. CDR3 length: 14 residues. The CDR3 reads CAWSSISSDETQYF. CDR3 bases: TGTGCCTGGAGCTCAATTAGTAGCGATGAGACCCAGTACTTC. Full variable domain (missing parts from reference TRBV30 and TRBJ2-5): SQTIHQWPATLVQPVGSPLSLECTVEGTSNPNLYWYRQAAGRGLQLLFYSVGIGQISSEVPQNLSASRPQDRQFILSSKKLLLSDSGFYLCAWSSISSDETQYFGPGTRLLVL.

The CDR3: CASSQGWTPGDGELFF. CDR3 nucleotides: TGCGCCAGCAGCCAAGGGTGGACACCTGGGGACGGGGAGCTGTTTTTT. The rearrangement uses TRBV4-1 and TRBJ2-2, with a possible D match to TRBD1 (5 bases). Per the germline V gene, CDR1 is MGHRA and CDR2 is YSYEKL. The germline V and J ends were trimmed by 1 base and 7 bases, with 16 bases remaining between them. The CDR3 covers 16 residues.

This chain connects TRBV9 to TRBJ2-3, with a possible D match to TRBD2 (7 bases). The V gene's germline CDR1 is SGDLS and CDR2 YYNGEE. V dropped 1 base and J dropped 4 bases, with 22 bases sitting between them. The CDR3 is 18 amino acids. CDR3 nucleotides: TGTGCCAGCAGCGTACATGGCGGGGGCCCCTCCGGGCCAGATACGCAGTATTTT. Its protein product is CASSVHGGGPSGPDTQYF.

This chain's CDR3 is CASSLHRVPRSPQHF. As DNA, the CDR3 is TGTGCCAGCAGTCTTCACCGGGTCCCACGGTCGCCCCAGCATTTT. V is TRBV6-5 and J is TRBJ1-5; D unclear. This CDR3 has 15 amino acids. Germline values: CDR1 MNHEY, CDR2 SVGAGI. Trimming took 5 bases from V and 9 from J, leaving 20 bases between them.

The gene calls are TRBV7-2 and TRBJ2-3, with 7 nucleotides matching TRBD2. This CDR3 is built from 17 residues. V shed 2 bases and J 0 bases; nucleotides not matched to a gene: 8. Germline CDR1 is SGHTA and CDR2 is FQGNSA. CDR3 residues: CASSLRYERGSTDTQYF. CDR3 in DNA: TGTGCCAGCAGCTTAAGGTATGAGCGGGGCAGCACAGATACGCAGTATTTT.

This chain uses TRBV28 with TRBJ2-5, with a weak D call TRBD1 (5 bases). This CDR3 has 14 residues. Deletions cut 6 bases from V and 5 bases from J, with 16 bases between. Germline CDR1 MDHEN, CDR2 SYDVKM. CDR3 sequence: CASSFTQGLETQYF. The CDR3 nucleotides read TGTGCCAGCAGCTTCACCCAGGGCTTGGAGACCCAGTACTTC.

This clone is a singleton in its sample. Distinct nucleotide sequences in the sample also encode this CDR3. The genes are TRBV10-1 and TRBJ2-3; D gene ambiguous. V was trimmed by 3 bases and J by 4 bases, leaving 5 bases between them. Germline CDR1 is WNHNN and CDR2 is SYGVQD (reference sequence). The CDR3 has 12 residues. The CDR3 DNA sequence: TGCGCCAGCAGTGATCGGGCAGATACGCAGTATTTT. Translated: CASSDRADTQYF.

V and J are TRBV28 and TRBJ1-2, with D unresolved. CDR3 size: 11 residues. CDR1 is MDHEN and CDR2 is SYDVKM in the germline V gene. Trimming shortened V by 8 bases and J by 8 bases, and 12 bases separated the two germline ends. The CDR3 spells CASVGSGGYTF. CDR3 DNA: TGTGCCAGCGTAGGGAGCGGAGGCTACACCTTC.

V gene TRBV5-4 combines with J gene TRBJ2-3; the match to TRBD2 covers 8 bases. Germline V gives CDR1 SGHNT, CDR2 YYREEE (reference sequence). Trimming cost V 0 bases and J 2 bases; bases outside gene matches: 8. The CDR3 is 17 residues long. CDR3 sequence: CASSLVGSGAYTDTQYF. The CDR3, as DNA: TGTGCCAGCAGCTTGGTTGGTAGCGGGGCTTACACAGATACGCAGTATTTT.

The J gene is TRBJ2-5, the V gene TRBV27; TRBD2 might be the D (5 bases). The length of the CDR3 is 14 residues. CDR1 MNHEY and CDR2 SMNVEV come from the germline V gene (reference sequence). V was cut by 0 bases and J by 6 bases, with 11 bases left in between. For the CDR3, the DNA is TGTGCCAGCAGTTTATCGGAACTAGGAAAGACCCAGTACTTC. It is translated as CASSLSELGKTQYF.

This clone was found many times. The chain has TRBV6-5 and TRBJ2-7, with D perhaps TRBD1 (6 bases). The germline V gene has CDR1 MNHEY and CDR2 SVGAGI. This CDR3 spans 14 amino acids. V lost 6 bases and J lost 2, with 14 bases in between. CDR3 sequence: CASSQLDSTYEQYF. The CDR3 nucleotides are TGTGCCAGCAGCCAATTGGACAGTACCTACGAGCAGTACTTC.

The CDR3 spells CASSDRSTGAYEQYF. CDR3 nucleotide sequence: TGCGCCAGCAGTGACAGGTCGACAGGGGCCTACGAGCAGTACTTC. The rearrangement links TRBV10-1 to TRBJ2-7, with 8 bases matching TRBD1. This CDR3 comprises 15 residues. V lost 3 bases to trimming and J lost 2 bases; unmatched junction nucleotides: 6. Germline V gene data show CDR1 as WNHNN and CDR2 as SYGVQD (reference sequence).

The CDR3 here is CASSLNSLNQPQHF. The DNA of the CDR3 is TGTGCCAGCAGCTTAAACAGTCTGAATCAGCCCCAGCATTTT. The chain couples TRBV7-8 to TRBJ1-5; D unresolved. Germline V gene sequence: CDR1 SGHVS, CDR2 FQNEAQ. The CDR3 spans 14 residues. V was clipped by 2 bases and J by 4 bases, with 9 bases between them.

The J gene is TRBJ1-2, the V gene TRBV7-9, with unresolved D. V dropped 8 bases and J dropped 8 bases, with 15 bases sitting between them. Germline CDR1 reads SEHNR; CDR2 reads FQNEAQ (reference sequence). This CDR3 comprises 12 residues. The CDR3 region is CASEPKRSGYTF. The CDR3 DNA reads TGTGCCAGCGAACCTAAGCGGAGCGGCTACACCTTC.

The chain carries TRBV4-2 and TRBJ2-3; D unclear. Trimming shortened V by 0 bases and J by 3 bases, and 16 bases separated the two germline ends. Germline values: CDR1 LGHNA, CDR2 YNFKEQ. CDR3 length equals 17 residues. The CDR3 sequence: CASSQESPPVETDTQYF. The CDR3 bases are TGTGCCAGCAGCCAAGAGAGCCCACCAGTGGAGACAGATACGCAGTATTTT.

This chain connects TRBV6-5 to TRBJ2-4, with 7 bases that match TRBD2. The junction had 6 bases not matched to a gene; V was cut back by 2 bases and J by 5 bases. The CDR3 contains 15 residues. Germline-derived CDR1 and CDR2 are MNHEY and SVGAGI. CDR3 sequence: CASSYGPGGQNIQYF. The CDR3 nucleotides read TGTGCCAGCAGTTACGGGCCGGGAGGCCAAAACATTCAGTACTTC.

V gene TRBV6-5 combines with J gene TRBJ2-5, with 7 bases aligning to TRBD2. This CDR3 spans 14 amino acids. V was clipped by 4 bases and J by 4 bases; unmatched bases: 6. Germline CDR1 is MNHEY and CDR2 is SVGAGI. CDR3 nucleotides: TGTGCCAGCAGTTCTACCCAGCGGGGAGAGACCCAGTACTTC. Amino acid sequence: CASSSTQRGETQYF.

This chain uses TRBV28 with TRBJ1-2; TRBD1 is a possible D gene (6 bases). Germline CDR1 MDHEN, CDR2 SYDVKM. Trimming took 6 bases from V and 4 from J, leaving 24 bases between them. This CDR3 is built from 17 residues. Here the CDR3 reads CASSLKRSGGDTYGYTF. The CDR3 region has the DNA TGTGCCAGCAGCTTAAAAAGGTCGGGGGGCGACACCTATGGCTACACCTTC.